The TCR beta chain described here comes from a study of metastatic and nonmetastatic thyroid tumors. None of the patients had undergone any treatment ahead of thyroid surgery. This clone was picked up many times. Germline assignment: CDR1 SGHRS and CDR2 YFSETQ. This CDR3 contains 16 residues. The V gene lost 6 bases and the J gene lost 2 bases, with 20 bases spanning the gap. Through MiXCR, TCRdb re-clonotyped the PCR reads. The table has about 13,000 clones, 23% seen once. The gene calls are TRBV5-1 and TRBJ1-1, with D perhaps matching TRBD1 (6 bases). The sequence was collected from a female donor with papillary thyroid cancer or a benign thyroid nodule (not recorded which). Some clones in this sample may be carry-over from other donors' samples. The sequencing input was blood. The CDR3 is CASTRTALGGNTEAFF. DNA of the CDR3: TGCGCCAGCACCCGGACAGCCCTTGGGGGTAACACTGAAGCTTTCTTT.